The table lists the clone carrying this TCR beta chain with a count of one. In the source study's methods: By means of reference gene primer amplification, nucleated cell counts were estimated. The data were produced by immunoSEQ multiplex PCR, yet TCRdb's version contains in-frame clones alone and is incomplete. From that table come the V and J calls and clone size; the DNA was used to work out D and trimming. In the table there are almost 250,000 clones, about 82% of which are singletons. The sample is drawn from a study of blood T cell repertoires in COVID-19. In the study overall: Samples of COVID-19 (acute and convalescent) were obtained from the United States, Italy and Spain. The analysed material was cDNA or gDNA that came from T cells, B-cell-depleted T cells, or PBMCs.

Patients of the Seattle cohort, enrolled during active infection, were followed longitudinally. The germline CDR1 and CDR2 sequences are SGHTA and FQGNSA. The V and J ends lost 1 base and 3 bases respectively, with 6 bases between them. This CDR3 is 14 amino acids long. The TCR sequence derives from a woman at least 80 years old with COVID-19, enrolled during active disease. What was sequenced was peripheral blood. The V and J genes are TRBV7-2 and TRBJ2-2; perhaps TRBD2 as D (5 bases). This CDR3 reads CASSLDGDTGELFF. The CDR3, as DNA: TGTGCCAGCAGCTTAGACGGGGACACCGGGGAGCTGTTTTTT. The whole variable domain, remainder taken from reference TRBV7-2 and TRBJ2-2, is GAGVSQSPSNKVTEKGKDVELRCDPISGHTALYWYRQSLGQGLEFLIYFQGNSAPDKSGLPSDRFSAERTGGSVSTLTIQRTQQEDSAVYLCASSLDGDTGELFFGEGSRLTVL.